Shown below are 17 T cell receptor beta chains from a single sample sequenced in a study of beta chain features in type 1 diabetes. Which antigens these TCRs recognize remains unknown. The isolated RNA, all of it, was reverse transcribed, so expressed TCRB transcripts were what got sequenced. Method: immunoSEQ multiplex PCR; TCRdb's copy keeps in-frame clones and lacks some. Of about 150,000 clones listed, approximately 10% are singletons. Study-wide findings and caveats: TCRB CDR3s from Type 1 diabetes patients were moderately but significantly shorter in all four CD4+ subsets.

Sequenced sample: central memory CD4+ T cells from blood. These receptors came from a man aged 25 to 40 with type 1 diabetes.

This clone was detected a few times. The chain couples TRBV5-1 to TRBJ1-1, with 12 bases that match TRBD1. Trimming at V came to 4 bases and at J to 5 bases, leaving 9 bases not matched to a gene. The CDR3 is 16 amino acids. Per the germline V gene, CDR1 is SGHRS and CDR2 is YFSETQ. The CDR3 protein is CASSRGTGGAGTEAFF. In nucleotides, the CDR3 is TGCGCCAGCAGCCGGGGGACAGGGGGCGCAGGAACTGAAGCTTTCTTT. The full variable domain, rest sourced from reference TRBV5-1 and TRBJ1-1, is KAGVTQTPRYLIKTRGQQVTLSCSPISGHRSVSWYQQTPGQGLQFLFEYFSETQRNKGNFPGRFSGRQFSNSRSEMNVSTLELGDSALYLCASSRGTGGAGTEAFFGQGTRLTVV.

The genes are TRBV7-9 and TRBJ2-1, with D uncertain. Per germline, CDR1 SEHNR and CDR2 FQNEAQ (reference sequence). Trimming left V 7 bases short and J 9 bases short, with 16 bases between. The CDR3 consists of 13 residues. The CDR3, as DNA: TGTGCCAGCAACCCCTTCCAGGAATCTGAGCAGTTCTTC. Its translation is CASNPFQESEQFF.

V gene TRBV6-5 combines with J gene TRBJ2-5; TRBD2 matches 11 bases. The V segment lost 2 bases and the J segment 1 base; nucleotides outside the gene matches: 0. The CDR3 contains 15 residues. CDR1 is MNHEY, CDR2 SVGAGI, per germline. The CDR3 sequence: CASSYGTSGQETQYF. Written as DNA, the CDR3 is TGTGCCAGCAGTTACGGGACTAGCGGCCAAGAGACCCAGTACTTC.

This clone was seen only a few times. This chain links TRBV6-5 with TRBJ2-3; D possibly corresponds to TRBD2 (5 bases). The germline gives CDR1 MNHEY, CDR2 SVGAGI. This CDR3 is 13 amino acids long. Trimming stripped 6 bases from V and 2 bases from J, with 9 bases between. CDR3 region: CASRDSSTDTQYF. In DNA form, the CDR3 reads TGTGCCAGCAGGGACTCGTCCACAGATACGCAGTATTTT.

The sample holds many counts of this clone. V gene TRBV7-3 combines with J gene TRBJ2-1, with 7 bases matching TRBD2. V was clipped by 4 bases and J by 3 bases; unmatched bases: 6. This CDR3 is 15 amino acids long. Germline V gene sequence: CDR1 SGHTA, CDR2 FQGTGA. The CDR3 sequence: CASSSFGGSYNEQFF. The CDR3, as DNA: TGTGCCAGCAGCTCCTTTGGCGGGAGCTACAATGAGCAGTTCTTC.

A few counts support this clone. This sequence joins TRBV2 and TRBJ1-5; D is unclear. The CDR3 covers 13 residues. Trimming pared 3 bases from V and 4 bases from J, leaving 7 bases between. Germline lookup yields CDR1 SNHLY and CDR2 FYNNEI. Here the CDR3 reads CASSDRPNQPQHF. In DNA, the CDR3 is TGTGCCAGCAGTGACAGGCCGAATCAGCCCCAGCATTTT. The whole variable domain, remainder taken from reference TRBV2 and TRBJ1-5, is EPEVTQTPSHQVTQMGQEVILRCVPISNHLYFYWYRQILGQKVEFLVSFYNNEISEKSEIFDDQFSVERPDGSNFTLKIRSTKLEDSAMYFCASSDRPNQPQHFGDGTRLSIL.

The chain combines TRBV11-2 with TRBJ2-1; no definite D call. The CDR3 has 15 amino acids. Germline V lookup: CDR1 SGHAT, CDR2 FQNNGV. V was shortened by 5 bases and J by 8 bases, with 19 bases between the two germline ends. This CDR3 is CASSPVVSQRDEQFF. DNA of the CDR3: TGTGCCAGCAGCCCGGTGGTATCTCAGCGAGATGAGCAGTTCTTC.

The chain joins TRBV5-1 to TRBJ1-5; TRBD1 matches 8 bases. CDR3 length equals 15 residues. The trim removed 0 bases at V and 5 bases at J, leaving 4 bases unmatched. Per germline, CDR1 SGHRS and CDR2 YFSETQ. The CDR3 DNA reads TGCGCCAGCAGCTTGGACAGGGGGAGCGATCAGCCCCAGCATTTT. Amino acid sequence: CASSLDRGSDQPQHF.

In its sample, this clone was seen a few times. This sequence joins TRBV6-6 and TRBJ2-7; 11 bases map to TRBD2. This CDR3 contains 14 residues. The germline V gene encodes CDR1 MNHNY and CDR2 SVGAGI (reference sequence). V dropped 4 bases and J dropped 3; count of bases not matched to a gene: 2. CDR3 in DNA: TGTGCCAGCAGTTCCGGGACTAGCGGCTACGAGCAGTACTTC. Amino acids: CASSSGTSGYEQYF.

This clone occurred a few times. The CDR3 here is CASSEQGSYGYTF. The CDR3 DNA follows: TGTGCCAGCAGCGAACAGGGGAGCTATGGCTACACCTTC. V gene TRBV7-2 combines with J gene TRBJ1-2, with 7 positions matching TRBD1. Trimming at V came to 5 bases and at J to 4 bases, leaving 4 bases not matched to a gene. The CDR3 spans 13 residues. The germline CDR1 and CDR2 sequences are SGHTA and FQGNSA.

The rearrangement uses TRBV2 and TRBJ2-3; 8 positions match TRBD2. V was pared by 7 bases and J by 3 bases, with 6 bases of the junction left unmatched. The CDR3 contains 14 residues. CDR1 is SNHLY, CDR2 FYNNEI, per germline. CDR3 DNA sequence: TGTGCCAGCACTCGGGAGGGCCCTACAGATACGCAGTATTTT. This codes for CASTREGPTDTQYF.

This clone was observed a few times. The CDR3 reads CASSWTSGETQYF. The CDR3 nucleotides read TGTGCCAGCAGTTGGACTAGCGGAGAGACCCAGTACTTC. The V and J genes are TRBV28 and TRBJ2-5, with 10 bases that match TRBD2. Trimming cost V 4 bases and J 4 bases; bases outside gene matches: 0. The CDR3 contains 13 residues. CDR1 is MDHEN, CDR2 SYDVKM, per germline.

This clone was counted only a few times. This rearrangement joins TRBV30 to TRBJ1-2, with unresolved D. The CDR3 extends over 11 amino acids. The V gene's germline CDR1 is GTSNPN and CDR2 SVGIG (reference sequence). Trimming took 2 bases from V and 6 from J, leaving 7 bases between them. The CDR3 region is CAWSQADGYTF. CDR3 nucleotide sequence: TGTGCCTGGAGTCAGGCTGATGGCTACACCTTC.

J is TRBJ1-3 and V is TRBV28; D may be TRBD1 (6 bases). There are 14 residues in the CDR3. V lost 7 bases and J lost 4, with 14 bases in between. Germline V CDR1 and CDR2: MDHEN, SYDVKM. The CDR3: CASTSPGQGNTIYF. As DNA, the CDR3 is TGTGCCAGCACCTCCCCTGGACAGGGAAACACCATATATTTT.

The chain combines TRBV18 with TRBJ1-1; D is possibly TRBD1 (6 bases). The germline V gene encodes CDR1 KGHSH and CDR2 LQKENI. V dropped 6 bases and J dropped 1 base, with 12 bases sitting between them. The CDR3 runs 14 residues. CDR3 loop: CASSLVQGNTEAFF. The CDR3 bases are TGTGCCAGCTCGCTCGTACAGGGGAACACTGAAGCTTTCTTT.

This clone was found a few times. The CDR3 DNA reads as TGTGCCAGCAGCTTACTTGTCGGCGGCGTGGACACTGAAGCTTTCTTT. Amino acid sequence: CASSLLVGGVDTEAFF. The chain combines TRBV7-3 with TRBJ1-1; D uncertain. CDR3 length equals 16 residues. The germline V gene encodes CDR1 SGHTA and CDR2 FQGTGA. The V end lost 2 bases, the J end lost 3 bases, and 16 bases lay between the germline ends.

This clone was counted between two and nine times. This chain connects TRBV29-1 to TRBJ1-4, with 7 bases that match TRBD1. The germline V gene encodes CDR1 SQVTM and CDR2 ANQGSEA. This CDR3 is built from 13 residues. Trimming cost V 4 bases and J 4 bases; bases outside gene matches: 3. The CDR3 spells CSVAGGFNEKLFF. The CDR3 DNA reads as TGCAGCGTTGCAGGGGGGTTTAATGAAAAACTGTTTTTT. Filled out from reference TRBV29-1 and TRBJ1-4, the complete variable domain reads SAVISQKPSRDICQRGTSLTIQCQVDSQVTMMFWYRQQPGQSLTLIATANQGSEATYESGFVIDKFPISRPNLTFSTLTVSNMSPEDSSIYLCSVAGGFNEKLFFGSGTQLSVL.